The 14 T cell receptor beta chains given below trace back to one sample, sequenced in a study of T cells in Graves' hyperthyroidism and ophthalmopathy. Amplification of TCR beta CDR3 regions was performed using RNA transcripts as template. A first-round RT-PCR of the TCR CDR3 used the HTBI primer set. TCRdb processed the multiplex PCR reads anew with MiXCR; each CDR3 protein has one entry. The repertoire holds about 600,000 distinct CDR3 sequences, with roughly 15% as singletons. Sequencing was performed on blood. Receptors originate from a woman between 45 and 65 years old with Graves' ophthalmopathy.

Written as DNA, the CDR3 is TGTGCCAGCAGCTTAGCTCGGGGGCCGTCCTACGAGCAGTACTTC. It specifies CASSLARGPSYEQYF. The chain joins TRBV7-2 to TRBJ2-7, with D perhaps matching TRBD1 or TRBD2 (6 bases each). V lost 0 bases to trimming and J lost 1 base, with 10 bases between them. The CDR3 is made up of 15 amino acids. In germline, CDR1 is SGHTA, CDR2 FQGNSA.

This clonotype was seen ten or more times. CDR3 residues: CASRVSGANVLTF. The DNA for the CDR3 is TGTGCCAGCAGGGTATCTGGGGCCAACGTCCTGACTTTC. The J gene is TRBJ2-6, the V gene TRBV2; D unclear. V dropped 6 bases and J dropped 1 base, with 4 bases sitting between them. Germline V gene sequence: CDR1 SNHLY, CDR2 FYNNEI. The CDR3 consists of 13 residues. The full variable domain, in which reference TRBV2 and TRBJ2-6 provide the parts outside the CDR3, is EPEVTQTPSHQVTQMGQEVILRCVPISNHLYFYWYRQILGQKVEFLVSFYNNEISEKSEIFDDQFSVERPDGSNFTLKIRSTKLEDSAMYFCASRVSGANVLTFGAGSRLTVL.

This clonotype was detected many times. The V and J genes are TRBV28 and TRBJ2-1; 12 bases are a match to TRBD2. Germline lookup yields CDR1 MDHEN and CDR2 SYDVKM. This CDR3 has 15 amino acids. The V segment lost 8 bases and the J segment 9 bases; nucleotides outside the gene matches: 11. CDR3 loop: CASVPTSGRRGEQFF. The CDR3 nucleotides are TGTGCCAGCGTCCCGACTAGCGGGAGACGTGGTGAGCAGTTCTTC.

This clonotype was found many times. The V and J genes are TRBV28 and TRBJ1-2, with D unclear. Trimming removed 3 bases from V and 0 bases from J, with 8 bases in between. The CDR3 runs 14 residues. Germline CDR1 and CDR2: MDHEN and SYDVKM. The CDR3 loop reads CASSFLGANYGYTF. The CDR3 nucleotides are TGTGCCAGCAGTTTTCTCGGAGCTAACTATGGCTACACCTTC.

This clonotype was observed a few times. The chain combines TRBV19 with TRBJ2-7; 11 bases agree with TRBD1. Germline CDR1 is LNHDA and CDR2 is SQIVND (reference sequence). The ends lost 1 base at V and 2 bases at J; junction bases unmatched: 1. This CDR3 region has 15 residues. The CDR3 region is CASSIVDRGPYEQYF. CDR3 bases: TGTGCCAGTAGTATAGTGGACAGGGGGCCCTACGAGCAGTACTTC.

This clonotype appeared many times. The chain combines TRBV30 with TRBJ2-3; 10 bases are a match to TRBD2. V gave up 2 bases and J gave up 1 base; unmatched junction bases: 3. In germline, CDR1 is GTSNPN, CDR2 SVGIG (reference sequence). This CDR3 is 15 amino acids long. The DNA for the CDR3 is TGTGCCTGGAGTCCAGGGACTAGCGGCACAGATACGCAGTATTTT. Residues: CAWSPGTSGTDTQYF.

This clonotype has only a few counts. The chain couples TRBV28 to TRBJ1-6, with 7 bases fitting TRBD1. After removal of 7 bases from V and 10 bases from J, the junction contained 13 bases not matched to a gene. CDR3 length equals 15 residues. From germline, CDR1 is MDHEN and CDR2 SYDVKM. This chain's CDR3 is CASNENRGSGSPLHF. CDR3 nucleotide sequence: TGTGCCAGCAACGAAAACAGGGGAAGTGGATCACCCCTCCACTTT.

The sample holds a few counts of this clonotype. The gene calls are TRBV4-2 and TRBJ2-2; 9 nucleotides match TRBD2. J was trimmed by 5 bases and V by 1 base; bases with no gene match: 11. CDR3 length equals 18 residues. The germline CDR1 and CDR2 sequences are LGHNA and YNFKEQ. The CDR3 reads CASSQAFGAGGNTGELFF. The CDR3 nucleotides read TGTGCCAGCAGCCAAGCGTTTGGGGCGGGAGGGAATACCGGGGAGCTGTTTTTT.

This clonotype was detected a few times. The V and J genes are TRBV5-1 and TRBJ2-1; maybe TRBD2 (5 bases). CDR1 is SGHRS, CDR2 YFSETQ, per germline. V lost 2 bases and J 8 bases, leaving 14 bases between the germline ends. The length of the CDR3 is 14 residues. The CDR3 loop is CASSLETTWDEQFF. The CDR3 coding sequence is TGCGCCAGCAGCTTAGAGACTACCTGGGATGAGCAGTTCTTC.

This clonotype came up many times. The rearrangement joins TRBV6-1 to TRBJ2-7, with 10 bases that match TRBD1. Trimming took 8 bases from V and 3 from J; bases not matched to a gene: 7. The CDR3 runs 14 residues. Germline V gene data show CDR1 as MNHNS and CDR2 as SASEGT. The CDR3 DNA reads as TGTGCCAGCGAACGGGGACAGGGGTTCTACGAGCAGTACTTC. This translates into CASERGQGFYEQYF.

Many counts were recorded for this clonotype. The rearrangement uses TRBV7-2 and TRBJ2-5, with D maybe TRBD2 (6 bases). The V end was cut by 2 bases, the J end by 5 bases, with 12 bases between. The CDR3 covers 14 residues. The germline V gene has CDR1 SGHTA and CDR2 FQGNSA. The DNA for the CDR3 is TGTGCCAGCAGCTTAAGGCTAGCGATGGAGACCCAGTACTTC. Amino acid sequence: CASSLRLAMETQYF. The full variable domain, rest sourced from reference TRBV7-2 and TRBJ2-5, is GAGVSQSPSNKVTEKGKDVELRCDPISGHTALYWYRQSLGQGLEFLIYFQGNSAPDKSGLPSDRFSAERTGGSVSTLTIQRTQQEDSAVYLCASSLRLAMETQYFGPGTRLLVL.

This clonotype has a count of ten or more. J is TRBJ1-1 and V is TRBV7-9; possible D gene TRBD1, 6 bases. V lost 0 bases to trimming and J lost 1 base, with 9 bases between them. The CDR3 has 15 residues. Germline V CDR1 and CDR2: SEHNR, FQNEAQ (reference sequence). In nucleotides, the CDR3 is TGTGCCAGCAGCTTAGCGACAGGCCGGAACACTGAAGCTTTCTTT. Amino acids: CASSLATGRNTEAFF.

The chain combines TRBV28 with TRBJ2-7; TRBD1 matches at 9 bases. The CDR3 loop spans 15 amino acids. V dropped 2 bases and J dropped 7; count of bases not matched to a gene: 9. Germline V gene lookup returns CDR1 MDHEN and CDR2 SYDVKM. The CDR3 DNA reads as TGTGCCAGCAGTTTACGGGGACAGGGAACTAGGGAGCAGTACTTC. Protein: CASSLRGQGTREQYF.

This clonotype was observed at least ten times. The CDR3 here is CASRPGGNLGEQYF. The CDR3 nucleotides are TGTGCCAGCAGGCCGGGAGGGAACTTGGGCGAGCAGTACTTC. This chain connects TRBV9 to TRBJ2-7, with TRBD2 matching 8 bases. Germline loops: CDR1 SGDLS, CDR2 YYNGEE. The CDR3 spans 14 residues. The J segment lost 6 bases and the V segment lost 5 bases, leaving 10 bases of the junction unmatched.